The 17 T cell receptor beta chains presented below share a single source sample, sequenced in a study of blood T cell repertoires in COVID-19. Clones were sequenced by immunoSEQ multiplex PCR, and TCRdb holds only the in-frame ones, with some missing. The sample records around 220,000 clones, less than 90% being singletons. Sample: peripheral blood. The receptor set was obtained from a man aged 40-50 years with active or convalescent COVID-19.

CDR3: CASSLRETQYF. The CDR3 DNA sequence: TGTGCCAGCAGCCTACGGGAGACCCAGTACTTC. V usage is TRBV3-1 (or the pseudogene TRBV3-2) and J usage is TRBJ2-5; D gene unclear. CDR1 and CDR2 (germline): LGHDT, YNNKEL (reference sequence). The CDR3 is 11 amino acids. Trimming took 4 bases from V and 5 from J, leaving 5 bases between them.

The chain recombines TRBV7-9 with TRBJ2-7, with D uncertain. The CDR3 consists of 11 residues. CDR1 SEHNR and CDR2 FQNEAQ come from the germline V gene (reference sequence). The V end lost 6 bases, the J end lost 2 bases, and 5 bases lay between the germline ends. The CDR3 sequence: CASSYTYEQYF. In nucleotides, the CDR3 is TGTGCCAGCAGTTATACCTACGAGCAGTACTTC.

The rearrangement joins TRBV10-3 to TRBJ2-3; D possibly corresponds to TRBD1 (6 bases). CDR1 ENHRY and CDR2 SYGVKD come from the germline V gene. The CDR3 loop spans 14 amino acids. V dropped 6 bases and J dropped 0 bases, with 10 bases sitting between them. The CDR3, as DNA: TGTGCCATCAGGGGGGCTCTTAGCACAGATACGCAGTATTTT. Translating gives CAIRGALSTDTQYF.

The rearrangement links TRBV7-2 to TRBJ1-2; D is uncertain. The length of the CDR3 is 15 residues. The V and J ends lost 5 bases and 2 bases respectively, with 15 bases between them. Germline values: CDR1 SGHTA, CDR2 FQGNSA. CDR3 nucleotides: TGTGCCAGCAGCGAAGGAGTCCAGAACAACTATGGCTACACCTTC. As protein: CASSEGVQNNYGYTF. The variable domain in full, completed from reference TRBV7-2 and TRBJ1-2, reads GAGVSQSPSNKVTEKGKDVELRCDPISGHTALYWYRQSLGQGLEFLIYFQGNSAPDKSGLPSDRFSAERTGGSVSTLTIQRTQQEDSAVYLCASSEGVQNNYGYTFGSGTRLTVV.

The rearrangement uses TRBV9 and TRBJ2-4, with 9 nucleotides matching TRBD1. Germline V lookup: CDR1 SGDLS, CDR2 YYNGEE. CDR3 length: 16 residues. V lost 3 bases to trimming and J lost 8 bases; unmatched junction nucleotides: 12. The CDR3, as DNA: TGTGCCAGCAGCGCCACTCAGGGGACAGGGTGGGACATTCAGTACTTC. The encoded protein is CASSATQGTGWDIQYF.

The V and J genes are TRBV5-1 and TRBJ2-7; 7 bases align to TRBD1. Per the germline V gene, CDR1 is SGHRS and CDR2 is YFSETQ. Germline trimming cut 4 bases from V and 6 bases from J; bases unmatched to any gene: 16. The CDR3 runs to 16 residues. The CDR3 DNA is TGCGCCAGCAGCGTCGGAACTTCAGGACAGGTATCCGAGCAGTACTTC. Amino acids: CASSVGTSGQVSEQYF.

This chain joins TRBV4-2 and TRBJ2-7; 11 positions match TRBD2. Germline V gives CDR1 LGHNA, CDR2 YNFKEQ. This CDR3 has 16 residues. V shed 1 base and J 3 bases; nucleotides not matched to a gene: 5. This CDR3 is CASSQAGLAGLYEQYF. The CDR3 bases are TGTGCCAGCAGCCAAGCCGGACTAGCGGGCCTCTACGAGCAGTACTTC.

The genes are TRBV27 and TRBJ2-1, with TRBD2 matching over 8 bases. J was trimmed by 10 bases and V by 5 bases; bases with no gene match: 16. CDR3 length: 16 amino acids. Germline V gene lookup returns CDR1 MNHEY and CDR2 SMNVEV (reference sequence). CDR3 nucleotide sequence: TGTGCCAGCAGTCTCGTAGCGGGAAGGGCTCGGGTGGAGCAGTTCTTC. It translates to CASSLVAGRARVEQFF.

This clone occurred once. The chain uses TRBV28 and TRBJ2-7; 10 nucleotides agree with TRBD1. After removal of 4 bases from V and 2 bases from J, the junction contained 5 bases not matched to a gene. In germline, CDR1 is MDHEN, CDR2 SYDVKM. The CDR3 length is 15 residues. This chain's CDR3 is CASSSHGQGAYEQYF. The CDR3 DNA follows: TGTGCCAGCAGTTCGCATGGACAGGGGGCCTACGAGCAGTACTTC.

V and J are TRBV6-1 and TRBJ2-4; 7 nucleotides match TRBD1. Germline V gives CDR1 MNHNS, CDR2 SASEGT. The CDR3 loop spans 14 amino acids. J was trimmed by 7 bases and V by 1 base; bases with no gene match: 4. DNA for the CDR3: TGTGCCAGCAGTGAAGGGTACAGGGGTAACATTCAGTACTTC. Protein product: CASSEGYRGNIQYF.

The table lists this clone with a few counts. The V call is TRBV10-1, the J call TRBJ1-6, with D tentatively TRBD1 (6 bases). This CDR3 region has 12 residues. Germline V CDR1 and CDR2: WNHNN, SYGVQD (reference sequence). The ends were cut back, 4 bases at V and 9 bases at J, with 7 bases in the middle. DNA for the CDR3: TGCGCCAGCAGTGCCAGGGGTTCACCCCTCCACTTT. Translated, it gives CASSARGSPLHF.

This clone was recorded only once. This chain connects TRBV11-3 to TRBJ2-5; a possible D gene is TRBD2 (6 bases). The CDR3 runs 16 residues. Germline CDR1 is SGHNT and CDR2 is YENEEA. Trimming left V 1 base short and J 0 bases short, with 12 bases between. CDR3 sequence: CASSLGRRRDQETQYF. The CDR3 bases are TGTGCCAGCAGCTTAGGCCGGAGGAGGGACCAAGAGACCCAGTACTTC.

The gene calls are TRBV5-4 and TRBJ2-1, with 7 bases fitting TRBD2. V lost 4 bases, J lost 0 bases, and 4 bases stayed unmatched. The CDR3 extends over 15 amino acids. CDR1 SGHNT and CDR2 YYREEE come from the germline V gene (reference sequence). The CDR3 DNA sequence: TGTGCCAGCAGCGGCGGGGGTCTCTCCTACAATGAGCAGTTCTTC. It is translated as CASSGGGLSYNEQFF.

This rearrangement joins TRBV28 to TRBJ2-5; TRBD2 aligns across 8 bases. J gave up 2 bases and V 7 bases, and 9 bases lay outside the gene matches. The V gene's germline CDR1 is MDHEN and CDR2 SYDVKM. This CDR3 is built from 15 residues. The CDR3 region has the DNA TGTGCCAGCAACCGGGGGGGAGTTAGACAAGAGACCCAGTACTTC. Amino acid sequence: CASNRGGVRQETQYF.

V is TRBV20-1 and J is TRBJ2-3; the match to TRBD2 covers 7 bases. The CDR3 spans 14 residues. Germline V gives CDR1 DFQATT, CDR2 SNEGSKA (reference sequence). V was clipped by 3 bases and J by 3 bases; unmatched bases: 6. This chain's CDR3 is CSASQVRETDTQYF. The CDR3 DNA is TGCAGTGCTAGTCAAGTGCGGGAGACAGATACGCAGTATTTT.

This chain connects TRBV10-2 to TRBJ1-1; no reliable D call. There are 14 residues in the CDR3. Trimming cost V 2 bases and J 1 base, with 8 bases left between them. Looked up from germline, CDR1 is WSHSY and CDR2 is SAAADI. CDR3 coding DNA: TGCGCCAGCAGTGAGCGGGAGGGGAACACTGAAGCTTTCTTT. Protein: CASSEREGNTEAFF.

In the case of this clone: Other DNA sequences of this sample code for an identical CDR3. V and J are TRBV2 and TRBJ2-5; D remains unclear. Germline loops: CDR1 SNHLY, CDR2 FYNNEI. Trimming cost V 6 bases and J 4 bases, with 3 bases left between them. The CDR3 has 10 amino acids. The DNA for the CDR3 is TGTGCCAGCAGCAGAGAGACCCAGTACTTC. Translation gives CASSRETQYF.